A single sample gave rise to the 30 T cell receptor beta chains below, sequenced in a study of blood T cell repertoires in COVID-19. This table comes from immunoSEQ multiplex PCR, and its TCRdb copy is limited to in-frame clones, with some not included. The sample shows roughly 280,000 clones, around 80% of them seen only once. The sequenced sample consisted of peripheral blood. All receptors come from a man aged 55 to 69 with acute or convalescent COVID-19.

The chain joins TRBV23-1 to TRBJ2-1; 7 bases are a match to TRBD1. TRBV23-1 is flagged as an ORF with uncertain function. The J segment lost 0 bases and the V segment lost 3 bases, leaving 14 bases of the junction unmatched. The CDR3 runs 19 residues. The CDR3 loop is CASSHLPTGNDISYNEQFF. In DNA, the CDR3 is TGCGCCAGCAGTCACCTACCGACAGGGAATGATATCTCCTACAATGAGCAGTTCTTC.

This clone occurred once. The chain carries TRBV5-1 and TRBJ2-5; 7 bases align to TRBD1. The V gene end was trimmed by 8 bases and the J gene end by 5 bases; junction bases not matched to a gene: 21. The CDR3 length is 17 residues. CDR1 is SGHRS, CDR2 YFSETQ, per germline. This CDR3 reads CASKPPGLGGARETQYF. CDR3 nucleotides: TGCGCCAGTAAACCTCCCGGCCTAGGGGGCGCGAGGGAGACCCAGTACTTC.

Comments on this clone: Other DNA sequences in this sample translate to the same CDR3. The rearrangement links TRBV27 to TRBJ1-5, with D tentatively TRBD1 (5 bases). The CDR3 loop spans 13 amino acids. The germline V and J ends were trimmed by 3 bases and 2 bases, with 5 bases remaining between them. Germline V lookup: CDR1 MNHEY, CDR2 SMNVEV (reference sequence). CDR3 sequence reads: CASSFRGNQPQHF. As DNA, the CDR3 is TGTGCCAGCAGTTTCAGGGGCAATCAGCCCCAGCATTTT.

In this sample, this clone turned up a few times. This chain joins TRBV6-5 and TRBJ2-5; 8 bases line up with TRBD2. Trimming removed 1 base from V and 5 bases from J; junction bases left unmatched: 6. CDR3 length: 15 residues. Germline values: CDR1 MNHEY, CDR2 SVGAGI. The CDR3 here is CASSYFPGLGETQYF. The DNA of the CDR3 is TGTGCCAGCAGTTACTTTCCGGGACTAGGGGAGACCCAGTACTTC.

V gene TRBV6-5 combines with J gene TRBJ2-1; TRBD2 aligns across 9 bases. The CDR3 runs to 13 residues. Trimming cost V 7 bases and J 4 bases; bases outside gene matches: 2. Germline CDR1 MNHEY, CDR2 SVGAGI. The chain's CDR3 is CASKAGGYNEQFF. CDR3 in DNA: TGTGCCAGCAAGGCGGGAGGGTACAATGAGCAGTTCTTC.

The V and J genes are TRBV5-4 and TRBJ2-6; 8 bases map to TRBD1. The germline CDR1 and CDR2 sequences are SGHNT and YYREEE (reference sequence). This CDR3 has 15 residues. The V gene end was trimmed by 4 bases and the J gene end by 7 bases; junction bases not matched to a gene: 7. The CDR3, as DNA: TGTGCCAGCAGCCCACAGGGGGGTTTTGCCAACGTCCTGACTTTC. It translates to CASSPQGGFANVLTF.

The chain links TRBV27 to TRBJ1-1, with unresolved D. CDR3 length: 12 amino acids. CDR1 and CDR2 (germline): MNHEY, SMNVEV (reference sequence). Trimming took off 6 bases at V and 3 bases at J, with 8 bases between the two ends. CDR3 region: CASRKRDTEAFF. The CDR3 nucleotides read TGTGCCAGCAGAAAGAGAGACACTGAAGCTTTCTTT.

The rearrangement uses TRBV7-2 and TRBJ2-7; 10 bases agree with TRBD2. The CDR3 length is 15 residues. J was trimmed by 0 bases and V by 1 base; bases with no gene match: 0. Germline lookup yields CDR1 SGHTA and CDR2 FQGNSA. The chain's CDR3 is CASSLGTSGSYEQYF. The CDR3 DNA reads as TGTGCCAGCAGCTTAGGGACTAGCGGCTCCTACGAGCAGTACTTC.

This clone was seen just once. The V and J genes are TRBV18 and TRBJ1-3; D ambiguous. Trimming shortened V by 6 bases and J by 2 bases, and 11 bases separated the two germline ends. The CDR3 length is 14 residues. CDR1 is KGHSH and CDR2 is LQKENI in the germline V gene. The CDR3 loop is CASSYIYTGNTIYF. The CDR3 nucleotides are TGTGCCAGCTCGTATATTTATACTGGAAACACCATATATTTT.

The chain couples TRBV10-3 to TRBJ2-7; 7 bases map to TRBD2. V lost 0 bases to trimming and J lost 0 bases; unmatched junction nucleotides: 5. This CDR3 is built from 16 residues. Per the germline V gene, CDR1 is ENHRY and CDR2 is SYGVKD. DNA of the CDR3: TGTGCCATCAGTGAGTCGGGTGGGAGGGCCTCCTACGAGCAGTACTTC. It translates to CAISESGGRASYEQYF.

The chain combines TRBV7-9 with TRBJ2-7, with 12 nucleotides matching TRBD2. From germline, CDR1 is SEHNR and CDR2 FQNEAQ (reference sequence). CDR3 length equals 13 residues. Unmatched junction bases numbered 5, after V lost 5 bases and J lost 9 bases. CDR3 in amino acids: CASSPGLAGVQYF. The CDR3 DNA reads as TGTGCCAGCAGCCCGGGACTAGCGGGTGTGCAGTACTTC.

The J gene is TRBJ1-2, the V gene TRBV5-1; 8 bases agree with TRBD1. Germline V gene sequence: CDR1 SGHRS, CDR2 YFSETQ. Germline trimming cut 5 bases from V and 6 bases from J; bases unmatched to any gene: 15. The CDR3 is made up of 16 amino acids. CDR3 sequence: CASSYTDRGGSNGYTF. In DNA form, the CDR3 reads TGCGCCAGCAGTTATACTGACAGGGGTGGTTCGAATGGCTACACCTTC.

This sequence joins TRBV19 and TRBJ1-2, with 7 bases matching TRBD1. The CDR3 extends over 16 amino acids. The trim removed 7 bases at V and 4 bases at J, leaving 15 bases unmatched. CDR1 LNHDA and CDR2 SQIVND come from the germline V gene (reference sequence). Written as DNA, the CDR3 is TGTGCCAGTACCCCCCAAACAGGGGCAAGAGGCTATGGCTACACCTTC. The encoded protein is CASTPQTGARGYGYTF.

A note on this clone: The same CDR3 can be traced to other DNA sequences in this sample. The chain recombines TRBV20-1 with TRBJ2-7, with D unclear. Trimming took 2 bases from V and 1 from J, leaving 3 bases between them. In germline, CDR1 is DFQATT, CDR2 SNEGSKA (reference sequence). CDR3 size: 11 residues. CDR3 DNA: TGCAGTGCTAGAACTTCCTACGAGCAGTACTTC. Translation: CSARTSYEQYF.

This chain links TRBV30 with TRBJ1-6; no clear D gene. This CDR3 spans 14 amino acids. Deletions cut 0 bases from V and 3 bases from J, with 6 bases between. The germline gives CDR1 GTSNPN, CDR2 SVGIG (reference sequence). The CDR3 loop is CAWSVLDYNSPLHF. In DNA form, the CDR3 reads TGTGCCTGGAGTGTACTAGACTATAATTCACCCCTCCACTTT.

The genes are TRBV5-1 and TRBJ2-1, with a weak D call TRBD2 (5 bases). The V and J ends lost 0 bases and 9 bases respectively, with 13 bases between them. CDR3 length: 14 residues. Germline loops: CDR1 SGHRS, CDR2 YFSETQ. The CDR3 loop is CASSLGLLRGEQFF. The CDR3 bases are TGCGCCAGCAGCTTGGGTTTACTCCGGGGTGAGCAGTTCTTC.

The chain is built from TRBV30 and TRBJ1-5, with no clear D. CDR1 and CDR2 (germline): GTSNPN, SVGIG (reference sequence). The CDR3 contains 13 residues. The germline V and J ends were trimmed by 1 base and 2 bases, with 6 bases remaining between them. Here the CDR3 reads CAWSERGNQPQHF. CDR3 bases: TGTGCCTGGAGTGAGAGGGGCAATCAGCCCCAGCATTTT.

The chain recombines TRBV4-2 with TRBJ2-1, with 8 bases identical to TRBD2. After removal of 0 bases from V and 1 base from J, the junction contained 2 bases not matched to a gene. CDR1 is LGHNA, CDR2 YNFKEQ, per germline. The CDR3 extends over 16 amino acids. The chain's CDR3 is CASSQEAGGSYNEQFF. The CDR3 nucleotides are TGTGCCAGCAGCCAAGAGGCGGGGGGTTCCTACAATGAGCAGTTCTTC.

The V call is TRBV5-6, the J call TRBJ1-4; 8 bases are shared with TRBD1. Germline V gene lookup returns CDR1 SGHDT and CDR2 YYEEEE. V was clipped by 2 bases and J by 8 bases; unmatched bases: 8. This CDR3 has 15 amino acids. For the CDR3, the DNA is TGTGCCAGCAGCTTATGGACAGGGACTTGGGAAAAACTGTTTTTT. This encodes CASSLWTGTWEKLFF. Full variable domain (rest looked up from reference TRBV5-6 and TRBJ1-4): DAGVTQSPTHLIKTRGQQVTLRCSPKSGHDTVSWYQQALGQGPQFIFQYYEEEERQRGNFPDRFSGHQFPNYSSELNVNALLLGDSALYLCASSLWTGTWEKLFFGSGTQLSVL.

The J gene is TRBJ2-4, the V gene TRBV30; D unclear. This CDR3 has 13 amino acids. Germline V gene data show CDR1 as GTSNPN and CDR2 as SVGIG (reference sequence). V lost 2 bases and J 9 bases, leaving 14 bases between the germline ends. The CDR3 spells CAWSLRPQGIQYF. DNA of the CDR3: TGTGCCTGGAGTCTGAGGCCCCAAGGCATTCAGTACTTC.

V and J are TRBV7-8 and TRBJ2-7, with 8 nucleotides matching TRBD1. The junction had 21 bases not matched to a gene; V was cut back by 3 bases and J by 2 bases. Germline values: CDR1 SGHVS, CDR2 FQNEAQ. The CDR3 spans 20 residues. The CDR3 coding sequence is TGTGCCAGCAGCTTTTTCCCGGGACAGGCCGTTAGGGGCCATACCTACGAGCAGTACTTC. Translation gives CASSFFPGQAVRGHTYEQYF. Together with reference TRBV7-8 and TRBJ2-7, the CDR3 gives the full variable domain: GAGVSQSPRYKVAKRGQDVALRCDPISGHVSLFWYQQALGQGPEFLTYFQNEAQLDKSGLPSDRFFAERPEGSVSTLKIQRTQQEDSAVYLCASSFFPGQAVRGHTYEQYFGPGTRLTVT.

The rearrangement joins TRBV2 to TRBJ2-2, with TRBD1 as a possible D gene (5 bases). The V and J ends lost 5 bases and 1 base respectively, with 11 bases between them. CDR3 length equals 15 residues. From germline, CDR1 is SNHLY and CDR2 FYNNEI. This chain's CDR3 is CASSLSGMNTGELFF. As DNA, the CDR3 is TGTGCCAGCAGTCTCTCAGGGATGAACACCGGGGAGCTGTTTTTT.

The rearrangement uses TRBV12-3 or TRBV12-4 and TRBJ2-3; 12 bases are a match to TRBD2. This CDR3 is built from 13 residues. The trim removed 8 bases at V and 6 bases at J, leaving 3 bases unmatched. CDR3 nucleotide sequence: TGTGCCAGCGGCCTAGCGGGAGGGGATACGCAGTATTTT. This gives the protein CASGLAGGDTQYF.

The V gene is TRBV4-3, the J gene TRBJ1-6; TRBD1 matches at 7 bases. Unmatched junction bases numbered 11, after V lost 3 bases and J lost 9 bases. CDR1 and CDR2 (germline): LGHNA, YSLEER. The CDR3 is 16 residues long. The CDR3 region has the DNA TGCGCCAGCAGCCAGGACAGGATACCAGTGGGTTCACCCCTCCACTTT. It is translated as CASSQDRIPVGSPLHF.

CDR3 residues: CASSAQGAGNTIYF. The CDR3 DNA sequence: TGTGCCAGCAGCGCACAGGGAGCTGGAAACACCATATATTTT. The chain combines TRBV9 with TRBJ1-3; tentative D call: TRBD1 (6 bases). V gave up 3 bases and J gave up 2 bases, with 9 bases separating them. The CDR3 contains 14 residues. Germline CDR1 SGDLS, CDR2 YYNGEE.

CDR3 DNA: TGTGCCAGCAGCCAAGACCACCAGGGGGTAAACTATGGCTACACCTTC. Translation gives CASSQDHQGVNYGYTF. The chain combines TRBV4-2 with TRBJ1-2; TRBD1 matches 7 bases. The CDR3 runs to 16 residues. The V gene's germline CDR1 is LGHNA and CDR2 YNFKEQ. V lost 0 bases and J lost 2; bases outside the gene matches: 6.

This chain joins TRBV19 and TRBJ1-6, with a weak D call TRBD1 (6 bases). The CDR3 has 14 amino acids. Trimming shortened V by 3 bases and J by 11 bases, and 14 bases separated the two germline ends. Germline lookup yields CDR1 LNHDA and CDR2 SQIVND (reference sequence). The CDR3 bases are TGTGCCAGTAGTATCACAAAGGGGGATGCACCCCTCCACTTT. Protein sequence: CASSITKGDAPLHF.

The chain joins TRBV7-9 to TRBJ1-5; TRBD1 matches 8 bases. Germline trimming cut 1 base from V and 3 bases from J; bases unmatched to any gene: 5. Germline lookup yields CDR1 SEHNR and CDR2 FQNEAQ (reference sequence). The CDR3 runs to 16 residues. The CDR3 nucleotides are TGTGCCAGCAGCTTAGGTCAGGGGGCTTACAATCAGCCCCAGCATTTT. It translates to CASSLGQGAYNQPQHF.

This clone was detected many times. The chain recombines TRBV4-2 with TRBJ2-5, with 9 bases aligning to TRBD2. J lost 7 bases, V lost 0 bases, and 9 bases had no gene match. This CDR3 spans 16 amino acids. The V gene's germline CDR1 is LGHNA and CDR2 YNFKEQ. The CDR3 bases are TGTGCCAGCAGCCAAGATGGTGCGGGGGGGTTAGGGACCCAGTACTTC. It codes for CASSQDGAGGLGTQYF.

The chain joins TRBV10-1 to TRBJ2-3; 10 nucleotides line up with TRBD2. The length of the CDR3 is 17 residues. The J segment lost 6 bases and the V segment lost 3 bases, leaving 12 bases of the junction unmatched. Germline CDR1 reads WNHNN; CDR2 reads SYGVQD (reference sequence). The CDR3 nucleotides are TGCGCCAGCAGTGATCCTAGCGGGGGCCCGGACGGGGATACGCAGTATTTT. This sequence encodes CASSDPSGGPDGDTQYF.